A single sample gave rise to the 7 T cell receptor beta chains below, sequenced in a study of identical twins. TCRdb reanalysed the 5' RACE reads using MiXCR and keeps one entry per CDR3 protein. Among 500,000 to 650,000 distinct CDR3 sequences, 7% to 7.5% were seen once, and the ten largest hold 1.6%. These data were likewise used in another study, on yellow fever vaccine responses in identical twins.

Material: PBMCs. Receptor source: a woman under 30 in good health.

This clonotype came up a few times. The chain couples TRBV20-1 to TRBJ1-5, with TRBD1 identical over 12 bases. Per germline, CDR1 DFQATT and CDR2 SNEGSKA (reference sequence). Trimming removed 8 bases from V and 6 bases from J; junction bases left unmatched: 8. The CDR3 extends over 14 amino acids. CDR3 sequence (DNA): TGCAGTACCCGGGACAGGGGGCGAGTTCAGCCCCAGCATTTT. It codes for CSTRDRGRVQPQHF.

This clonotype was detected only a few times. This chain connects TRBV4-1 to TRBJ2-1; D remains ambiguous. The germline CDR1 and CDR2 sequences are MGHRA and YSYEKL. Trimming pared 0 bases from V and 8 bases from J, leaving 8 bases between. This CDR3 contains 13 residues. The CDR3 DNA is TGCGCCAGCAGCCAAGATTCAGGAGATGAGCAGTTCTTC. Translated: CASSQDSGDEQFF.

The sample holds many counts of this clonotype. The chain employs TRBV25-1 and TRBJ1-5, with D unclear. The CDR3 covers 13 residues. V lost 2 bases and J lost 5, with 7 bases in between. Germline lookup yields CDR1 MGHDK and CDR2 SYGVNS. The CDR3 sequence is CASSETGDQPQHF. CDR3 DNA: TGTGCCAGCAGTGAAACCGGCGATCAGCCCCAGCATTTT.

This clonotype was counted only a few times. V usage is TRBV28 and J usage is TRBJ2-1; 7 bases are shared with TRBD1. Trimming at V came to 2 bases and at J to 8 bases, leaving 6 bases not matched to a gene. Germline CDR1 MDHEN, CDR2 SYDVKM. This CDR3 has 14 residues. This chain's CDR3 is CASSLPGQADEQFF. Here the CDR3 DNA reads TGTGCCAGCAGTTTACCCGGACAGGCCGATGAGCAGTTCTTC. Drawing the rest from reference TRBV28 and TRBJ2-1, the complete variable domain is DVKVTQSSRYLVKRTGEKVFLECVQDMDHENMFWYRQDPGLGLRLIYFSYDVKMKEKGDIPEGYSVSREKKERFSLILESASTNQTSMYLCASSLPGQADEQFFGPGTRLTVL.

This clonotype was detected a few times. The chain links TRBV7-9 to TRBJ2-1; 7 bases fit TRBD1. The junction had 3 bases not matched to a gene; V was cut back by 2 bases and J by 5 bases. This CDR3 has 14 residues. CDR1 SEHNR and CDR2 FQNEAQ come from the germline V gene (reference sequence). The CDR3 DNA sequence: TGTGCCAGCAGCTTACTGGGACAGAACAATGAGCAGTTCTTC. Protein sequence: CASSLLGQNNEQFF.

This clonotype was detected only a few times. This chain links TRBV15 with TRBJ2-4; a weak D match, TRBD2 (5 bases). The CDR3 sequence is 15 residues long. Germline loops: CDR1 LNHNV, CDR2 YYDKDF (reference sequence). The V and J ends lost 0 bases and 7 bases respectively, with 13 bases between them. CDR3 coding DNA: TGTGCCACCAGCAGAGATCTCGAGGGAATGAACATTCAGTACTTC. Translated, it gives CATSRDLEGMNIQYF.

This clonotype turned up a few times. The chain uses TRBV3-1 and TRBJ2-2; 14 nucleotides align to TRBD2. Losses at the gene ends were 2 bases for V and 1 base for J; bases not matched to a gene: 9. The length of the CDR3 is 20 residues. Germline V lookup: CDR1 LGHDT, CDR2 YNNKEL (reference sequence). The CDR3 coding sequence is TGTGCCAGCAGCCAAATTGGACTAGCGGGGGGTAAATGGAACACCGGGGAGCTGTTTTTT. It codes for CASSQIGLAGGKWNTGELFF.